The 24 T cell receptor beta chains below were found in one sample sequenced in a study of shared clonotypes between healthy human individuals. Here immunoSEQ multiplex PCR was the method, and the copy in TCRdb shows in-frame clones only, minus some. The repertoire has some 2,100,000 clones, more than 85% of them found once; the top ten carry 1.5% to 2%. In the naive CD8 group, cells lacked CD45RO and were positively selected for CCR7, so terminally differentiated effector memory CD45RA+ cells were left out. The sequencing sample was made of naive CD8+ T cells from PBMCs. Source of these receptors: a young man in good health. Some clones in this sample may be carry-over from other donors' samples.

CDR3 DNA sequence: TGCAGCGTTGACGGGAGGCCCTACAATGAGCAGTTCTTC. Translated: CSVDGRPYNEQFF. The chain carries TRBV29-1 and TRBJ2-1, with 7 bases matching TRBD2. V lost 3 bases, J lost 2 bases, and 1 base stayed unmatched. CDR1 SQVTM and CDR2 ANQGSEA come from the germline V gene. This CDR3 spans 13 amino acids.

The V gene is TRBV30, the J gene TRBJ1-5; D possibly corresponds to TRBD1 (5 bases). V lost 1 base and J lost 5, with 9 bases in between. The CDR3 extends over 13 amino acids. Germline-derived CDR1 and CDR2 are GTSNPN and SVGIG (reference sequence). This chain's CDR3 is CAWSGGDHQPQHF. CDR3 sequence (DNA): TGTGCCTGGAGTGGAGGGGACCATCAGCCCCAGCATTTT.

This chain connects TRBV18 to TRBJ2-7; the D is unclear. Looked up from germline, CDR1 is KGHSH and CDR2 is LQKENI. V was cut by 1 base and J by 1 base, with 11 bases left in between. CDR3 size: 15 residues. CDR3 bases: TGTGCCAGCTCACCACGTCGTAACAGATCCTACGAGCAGTACTTC. Its protein product is CASSPRRNRSYEQYF.

With respect to this clone: The sample has other DNA sequences that encode this CDR3 too. This rearrangement joins TRBV7-9 to TRBJ1-3; D is possibly TRBD1 (5 bases). The CDR3 extends over 14 amino acids. V was pared by 2 bases and J by 4 bases, with 9 bases between. Looked up from germline, CDR1 is SEHNR and CDR2 is FQNEAQ (reference sequence). For the CDR3, the DNA is TGTGCCAGCAGCTTATCAGGGTCCGGAAACACCATATATTTT. This codes for CASSLSGSGNTIYF.

This chain joins TRBV9 and TRBJ2-7, with no clear D. The V end was cut by 0 bases, the J end by 2 bases, with 12 bases between. This CDR3 comprises 15 residues. CDR1 and CDR2 from the germline V gene are SGDLS and YYNGEE. The CDR3 DNA reads as TGTGCCAGCAGCGTAGGCGGTAGCATCGCCTACGAGCAGTACTTC. Its protein is CASSVGGSIAYEQYF.

The chain recombines TRBV27 with TRBJ2-1, with 11 bases aligning to TRBD2. J was trimmed by 3 bases and V by 5 bases; bases with no gene match: 12. Per germline, CDR1 MNHEY and CDR2 SMNVEV (reference sequence). This CDR3 spans 18 amino acids. CDR3 sequence (DNA): TGTGCCAGCAGTCCCCTACAGGTAGCGGGAGGGGGCTACAATGAGCAGTTCTTC. Translating it yields CASSPLQVAGGGYNEQFF.

The chain has TRBV4-3 and TRBJ2-6; D is uncertain. The CDR3 totals 17 residues. The V and J ends lost 0 bases and 0 bases respectively, with 9 bases between them. The V gene's germline CDR1 is LGHNA and CDR2 YSLEER. The CDR3 sequence is CASSQEEEFSGANVLTF. DNA of the CDR3: TGCGCCAGCAGCCAAGAAGAGGAGTTCTCTGGGGCCAACGTCCTGACTTTC.

The rearrangement joins TRBV4-2 to TRBJ1-1; weak D call: TRBD1 (5 bases). Trimming left V 1 base short and J 3 bases short, with 15 bases between. In germline, CDR1 is LGHNA, CDR2 YNFKEQ. The CDR3 contains 16 residues. Here the CDR3 reads CASSQGTEGRDTEAFF. CDR3 sequence (DNA): TGTGCCAGCAGCCAAGGGACGGAGGGACGTGACACTGAAGCTTTCTTT.

The chain has TRBV14 and TRBJ2-7, with a possible D match to TRBD1 (5 bases). The V end was cut by 4 bases, the J end by 7 bases, with 23 bases between. The CDR3 is 16 residues long. Germline-derived CDR1 and CDR2 are SGHDN and FVKESK. In DNA, the CDR3 is TGTGCCAGCAGCCGAAAGGCCGTCAGGGTATGGTCTGAGCAGTACTTC. This encodes CASSRKAVRVWSEQYF. Full variable domain (outside the CDR3, taken from reference TRBV14 and TRBJ2-7): EAGVTQFPSHSVIEKGQTVTLRCDPISGHDNLYWYRRVMGKEIKFLLHFVKESKQDESGMPNNRFLAERTGGTYSTLKVQPAELEDSGVYFCASSRKAVRVWSEQYFGPGTRLTVT.

This chain joins TRBV30 and TRBJ2-7; possibly TRBD1 for D (5 bases). This CDR3 contains 12 residues. Germline V gene data show CDR1 as GTSNPN and CDR2 as SVGIG (reference sequence). The V end lost 4 bases, the J end lost 2 bases, and 9 bases lay between the germline ends. CDR3 sequence: CAWKRQTYEQYF. Written as DNA, the CDR3 is TGTGCCTGGAAACGACAGACCTACGAGCAGTACTTC.

CDR3 protein: CASSNPGGSGYTF. CDR3 nucleotide sequence: TGTGCCAGCAGCAATCCGGGTGGGAGTGGCTACACCTTC. This chain uses TRBV21-1 with TRBJ1-2. TRBV21-1 is an annotated pseudogene. The CDR3 sequence is 13 residues long.

This clone was observed a single time. This chain uses TRBV7-9 with TRBJ2-1, with 12 bases lining up with TRBD2. Losses at the gene ends were 7 bases for V and 9 bases for J; bases not matched to a gene: 7. The length of the CDR3 is 14 residues. Per germline, CDR1 SEHNR and CDR2 FQNEAQ (reference sequence). The CDR3 sequence is CASTWTSGIGEQFF. The CDR3 DNA sequence: TGTGCCAGCACCTGGACTAGCGGGATTGGTGAGCAGTTCTTC.

This sequence joins TRBV7-8 and TRBJ2-3; maybe TRBD2 (5 bases). Germline V lookup: CDR1 SGHVS, CDR2 FQNEAQ. This CDR3 spans 13 amino acids. The germline V and J ends were trimmed by 8 bases and 5 bases, with 14 bases remaining between them. The CDR3 here is CASALGAGDTQYF. The CDR3, as DNA: TGTGCCAGCGCCCTCGGCGCGGGAGATACGCAGTATTTT.

CDR3 residues: CASSFPGSRAYEQYF. The CDR3 DNA reads as TGTGCCAGCAGTTTTCCGGGTTCTCGGGCCTACGAGCAGTACTTC. This chain uses TRBV6-6 with TRBJ2-7; D not certain. V lost 4 bases, J lost 2 bases, and 15 bases lay in between. CDR3 size: 15 residues. Germline loops: CDR1 MNHNY, CDR2 SVGAGI (reference sequence).

V gene TRBV28 combines with J gene TRBJ2-1; D might be TRBD1 (8 bases). V lost 4 bases, J lost 10 bases, and 11 bases lay in between. Germline V CDR1 and CDR2: MDHEN, SYDVKM. The CDR3 runs to 12 residues. CDR3 nucleotide sequence: TGTGCCAGCAGTTACAGGGGGGGGGAGCAGTTCTTC. This gives the protein CASSYRGGEQFF.

The chain joins TRBV9 to TRBJ1-4; 11 bases are shared with TRBD1. Germline assignment: CDR1 SGDLS and CDR2 YYNGEE. The CDR3 is 14 amino acids. Trimming took 0 bases from V and 11 from J; bases not matched to a gene: 3. The CDR3 DNA sequence: TGTGCCAGCAGCGTAGAAAGGACAGGGGGCAAACTGTTTTTT. Protein product: CASSVERTGGKLFF.

This chain joins TRBV19 and TRBJ2-7; D tentatively reads TRBD1 or TRBD2 (6 bases each). The germline V and J ends were trimmed by 4 bases and 1 base, with 23 bases remaining between them. Germline V lookup: CDR1 LNHDA, CDR2 SQIVND (reference sequence). This CDR3 has 18 amino acids. CDR3 sequence: CASSTHAQLRDTSYEQYF. CDR3 coding DNA: TGTGCCAGTAGTACACACGCTCAATTGCGGGACACTTCCTACGAGCAGTACTTC.

J is TRBJ2-3 and V is TRBV18; D is perhaps TRBD1 or TRBD2 (6 bases each). V lost 7 bases and J 4 bases, leaving 12 bases between the germline ends. The CDR3 is made up of 13 amino acids. Per the germline V gene, CDR1 is KGHSH and CDR2 is LQKENI. This CDR3 is CASYGGSADTQYF. CDR3 DNA: TGTGCCAGCTACGGGGGCAGTGCAGATACGCAGTATTTT.

The rearrangement joins TRBV10-2 to TRBJ2-1, with D possibly matching TRBD2 (7 bases). The CDR3 contains 16 residues. Per germline, CDR1 WSHSY and CDR2 SAAADI. V shed 3 bases and J shed 7 bases, with 19 bases lying between them. CDR3 protein: CASSDEGEGIENEQFF. CDR3 DNA: TGCGCCAGCAGTGACGAGGGGGAGGGCATTGAAAATGAGCAGTTCTTC.

This chain uses TRBV7-9 with TRBJ2-4; TRBD2 is a possible D gene (6 bases). Trimming left V 5 bases short and J 0 bases short, with 14 bases between. Germline V gives CDR1 SEHNR, CDR2 FQNEAQ (reference sequence). This CDR3 comprises 16 residues. The CDR3 is CASSTSRTKAKNIQYF. The CDR3 coding sequence is TGTGCCAGCAGCACCAGCCGGACTAAAGCCAAAAACATTCAGTACTTC.

The sample holds one count of this clone. The J gene is TRBJ2-7, the V gene TRBV27, with D maybe TRBD2 (6 bases). CDR3 length: 13 residues. Germline V gene lookup returns CDR1 MNHEY and CDR2 SMNVEV (reference sequence). Trimming shortened V by 6 bases and J by 4 bases, and 13 bases separated the two germline ends. CDR3 nucleotide sequence: TGTGCCAGCAGGGGGGGTGCAGGTTACGAGCAGTACTTC. Protein: CASRGGAGYEQYF.

This clone showed up just once. This chain uses TRBV9 with TRBJ2-3; unclear D gene. The V end lost 1 base, the J end lost 4 bases, and 16 bases lay between the germline ends. CDR1 is SGDLS, CDR2 YYNGEE, per germline. The CDR3 totals 16 residues. In nucleotides, the CDR3 is TGTGCCAGCAGCGTAAGATCGGCACCTGAGCCAGATACGCAGTATTTT. It yields the protein CASSVRSAPEPDTQYF.

To note about this clone: The sample has other DNA sequences that encode this CDR3 too. The chain is built from TRBV28 and TRBJ2-2, with D perhaps TRBD1 or TRBD2 (5 bases each). The germline V and J ends were trimmed by 5 bases and 5 bases, with 15 bases remaining between them. The CDR3 contains 15 residues. Germline lookup yields CDR1 MDHEN and CDR2 SYDVKM. CDR3 nucleotide sequence: TGTGCCAGCAGTCCACCGGGGCTACCGACCGGGGAGCTGTTTTTT. This codes for CASSPPGLPTGELFF.

The chain uses TRBV29-1 and TRBJ1-1; the D is unclear. Germline V gene sequence: CDR1 SQVTM, CDR2 ANQGSEA. The V end was cut by 4 bases, the J end by 6 bases, with 6 bases between. CDR3 length: 10 amino acids. CDR3 in DNA: TGCAGCGTTGTATCCCCTGAAGCTTTCTTT. It yields the protein CSVVSPEAFF.